These T cell receptor beta chains were read from a single sample in a study of CD8 T cells in Susac syndrome. Via MiXCR, TCRdb re-called the immunoSEQ multiplex PCR reads, giving one row per CDR3 protein. Altogether about 120,000 distinct CDR3 sequences are present, about 95% being singletons, with the ten largest covering around 0.27%. The sequencing input was CD8+ T cells from PBMCs. Source of these receptors: a human donor with Susac syndrome. The CDR3 runs from the conserved cysteine through the conserved F or W. Fields, in order: D gene, V gene, J gene, CDR3 DNA, CDR3 protein. The D gene is left open where the match is weak.

d_call: TRBD1; v_call: TRBV23-1; j_call: TRBJ1-2; cdr3_nt: TGCGCCAGCAGTTACAGGGGCAAGTATGGCTACACCTTC; cdr3_aa: CASSYRGKYGYTF
d_call: NA; v_call: TRBV25-1; j_call: TRBJ2-1; cdr3_nt: TGTGCCAGCAGTGAACCCCCGACCGGGGGGCACAATGAGCAGTTCTTC; cdr3_aa: CASSEPPTGGHNEQFF
d_call: NA; v_call: TRBV12-3/TRBV12-4; j_call: TRBJ2-7; cdr3_nt: TGTGCCAGCAGTTTGTCCAGCCTTCTCGAGCAGTACTTC; cdr3_aa: CASSLSSLLEQYF
d_call: NA; v_call: TRBV20-1; j_call: TRBJ2-2; cdr3_nt: TGCAGTGCTAGGTTCTCTGGTACCAACACCGGGGAGCTGTTTTTT; cdr3_aa: CSARFSGTNTGELFF
d_call: TRBD2; v_call: TRBV11-2; j_call: TRBJ2-1; cdr3_nt: TGTGCCAGCAGCTCCCGGACTAGCGGGGGCGATGAGCAGTTCTTC; cdr3_aa: CASSSRTSGGDEQFF
d_call: NA; v_call: TRBV7-9; j_call: TRBJ2-1; cdr3_nt: TGTGCCAGCAGCTTAGCAGGAGGCGGGGTTTACAATGAGCAGTTCTTC; cdr3_aa: CASSLAGGGVYNEQFF
d_call: NA; v_call: TRBV29-1; j_call: TRBJ2-1; cdr3_nt: TGCAGCGTTTTCCAGTCGGACAATGAGCAGTTCTTC; cdr3_aa: CSVFQSDNEQFF
d_call: NA; v_call: TRBV5-6; j_call: TRBJ2-1; cdr3_nt: TGTGCCAGCAGCTTGGCAGGGGGGGGGTACAATGAGCAGTTCTTC; cdr3_aa: CASSLAGGGYNEQFF
d_call: NA; v_call: TRBV6-4; j_call: TRBJ2-3; cdr3_nt: TGTGCCAGCAGTGAAACAGGGACAGATACGCAGTATTTT; cdr3_aa: CASSETGTDTQYF
d_call: NA; v_call: TRBV15; j_call: TRBJ2-5; cdr3_nt: TGTGCCACCAGCAGAGATCTCGGGCTAGCTGAGACCCAGTACTTC; cdr3_aa: CATSRDLGLAETQYF
d_call: NA; v_call: TRBV5-4; j_call: TRBJ2-7; cdr3_nt: TGTGCCAGCAGCCCGGGACACAGCTACGAGCAGTACTTC; cdr3_aa: CASSPGHSYEQYF
d_call: NA; v_call: TRBV11-2; j_call: TRBJ1-2; cdr3_nt: TGTGCCAGCAGCTTGGTGCCCCTCAGTGGCTACACCTTC; cdr3_aa: CASSLVPLSGYTF
d_call: TRBD1; v_call: TRBV7-8; j_call: TRBJ1-5; cdr3_nt: TGTGCCAGCAGCAAGACAGGGGGCTTGTATCAGCCCCAGCATTTT; cdr3_aa: CASSKTGGLYQPQHF
d_call: NA; v_call: TRBV29-1; j_call: TRBJ2-1; cdr3_nt: TGCAGCGTTGAATTCTCGGGGAGGGGGACCTACAATGAGCAGTTCTTC; cdr3_aa: CSVEFSGRGTYNEQFF
d_call: NA; v_call: TRBV20-1; j_call: TRBJ1-2; cdr3_nt: TGCAGTGCTAGAGTACCAGGGACGGACTATGGCTACACCTTC; cdr3_aa: CSARVPGTDYGYTF
d_call: NA; v_call: TRBV30; j_call: TRBJ1-4; cdr3_nt: TGTGCCTGGAGTGTACTTGGCGGGGAGGGTGAAAAACTGTTTTTT; cdr3_aa: CAWSVLGGEGEKLFF